What follows are 20 T cell receptor beta chains derived from one specimen sequenced in a study of early T cells in non-severe SARS-CoV-2 infection. TCRdb processed the 5' RACE reads anew with MiXCR; each CDR3 protein has one entry. The table has about 33,000 distinct CDR3 sequences, about 4.7% seen once. Sequencing used whole blood. The receptors were sampled from an adult who was a healthcare worker with PCR-confirmed SARS-CoV-2 infection or an uninfected control (not recorded which).

This clonotype was counted many times. The genes are TRBV10-3 and TRBJ2-2; D unresolved. The CDR3 has 15 residues. Germline-derived CDR1 and CDR2 are ENHRY and SYGVKD. Trimming took off 3 bases at V and 4 bases at J, with 12 bases between the two ends. The CDR3 region has the DNA TGTGCCATCAGTGACGCGCAACCCAGCACCGGGGAGCTGTTTTTT. It codes for CAISDAQPSTGELFF.

The chain joins TRBV4-3 to TRBJ1-2; TRBD1 matches at 7 bases. V lost 0 bases to trimming and J lost 4 bases; unmatched junction nucleotides: 8. CDR1 and CDR2 (germline): LGHNA, YSLEER. This CDR3 region has 16 residues. CDR3 sequence (DNA): TGCGCCAGCAGCCAAGAGGCGACAGGGTTTCTCTATGGCTACACCTTC. Translated, it gives CASSQEATGFLYGYTF.

This clonotype showed up many times. J is TRBJ1-1 and V is TRBV6-6, with TRBD1 as a possible D gene (6 bases). This CDR3 contains 14 residues. The V and J ends lost 10 bases and 7 bases respectively, with 22 bases between them. Germline V gene sequence: CDR1 MNHNY, CDR2 SVGAGI (reference sequence). In nucleotides, the CDR3 is TGTGCCACCAGCCAGGCGGGGGGCGCGGGTGAAGCTTTCTTT. Protein product: CATSQAGGAGEAFF.

In its sample, this clonotype was seen many times. This sequence joins TRBV11-2 and TRBJ2-1; D may be TRBD2 (5 bases). The CDR3 loop spans 14 amino acids. Trimming took off 2 bases at V and 9 bases at J, with 14 bases between the two ends. CDR1 SGHAT and CDR2 FQNNGV come from the germline V gene. The CDR3 loop is CASSLKTRSGEQFF. In DNA form, the CDR3 reads TGTGCCAGCAGCTTAAAAACTAGATCTGGTGAGCAGTTCTTC.

This clonotype has at least ten counts. The genes are TRBV5-4 and TRBJ2-1; TRBD2 is a possible D gene (7 bases). CDR1 SGHNT and CDR2 YYREEE come from the germline V gene (reference sequence). The CDR3 runs 15 residues. Trimming removed 0 bases at V and 7 bases at J, with 14 bases between. For the CDR3, the DNA is TGTGCCAGCAGCTTGGGCGGGGGCAGCTATAATGAGCAGTTCTTC. Its protein product is CASSLGGGSYNEQFF.

A few counts support this clonotype. CDR3 sequence: CSARLAGADTGELFF. DNA for the CDR3: TGCAGTGCTAGACTAGCGGGGGCCGACACCGGGGAGCTGTTTTTT. The V and J genes are TRBV20-1 and TRBJ2-2, with TRBD2 matching over 10 bases. Germline V lookup: CDR1 DFQATT, CDR2 SNEGSKA (reference sequence). CDR3 size: 15 residues. V gave up 2 bases and J gave up 3 bases; unmatched junction bases: 3.

In this sample, this clonotype turned up many times. The J gene is TRBJ1-2, the V gene TRBV7-2; D call uncertain. Germline CDR1 reads SGHTA; CDR2 reads FQGNSA. The CDR3 is made up of 13 amino acids. V shed 4 bases and J shed 8 bases, with 14 bases lying between them. CDR3 nucleotides: TGTGCCAGCAGCTCCACCCTCTATAGAGGCTACACCTTC. Its translation: CASSSTLYRGYTF.

This clonotype was counted many times. The V and J genes are TRBV30 and TRBJ1-5, with D tentatively TRBD1 (5 bases). Germline V gene data show CDR1 as GTSNPN and CDR2 as SVGIG (reference sequence). CDR3 size: 15 residues. Trimming pared 2 bases from V and 5 bases from J, leaving 16 bases between. The CDR3 sequence: CAWSPTGHPYQPQHF. DNA of the CDR3: TGTGCCTGGAGTCCGACCGGACACCCTTATCAGCCCCAGCATTTT.

This clonotype showed up many times. The chain has TRBV20-1 and TRBJ2-1; TRBD1 is a possible D gene (7 bases). V lost 6 bases, J lost 6 bases, and 15 bases lay in between. Germline loops: CDR1 DFQATT, CDR2 SNEGSKA (reference sequence). The CDR3 totals 13 residues. Here the CDR3 DNA reads TGCAGTGCAGGAAGGGGGGACAGCAATGAGCAGTTCTTC. Residues: CSAGRGDSNEQFF.

This clonotype was counted at least ten times. DNA for the CDR3: TGCAGTGCTACCATTGGGACAGAAAACATTCAGTACTTC. Residues: CSATIGTENIQYF. The V call is TRBV20-1, the J call TRBJ2-4; TRBD1 aligns across 7 bases. Germline V gene data show CDR1 as DFQATT and CDR2 as SNEGSKA (reference sequence). The V gene end was trimmed by 4 bases and the J gene end by 5 bases; junction bases not matched to a gene: 5. CDR3 length equals 13 residues.

Ten or more counts support this clonotype. The chain employs TRBV7-6 and TRBJ2-4, with D possibly matching TRBD1 (5 bases). Trimming removed 1 base at V and 8 bases at J, with 12 bases between. The germline CDR1 and CDR2 sequences are SGHVS and FNYEAQ. This CDR3 is 14 amino acids long. This CDR3 reads CASSLGQGRDIQYF. As DNA, the CDR3 is TGTGCCAGCAGCTTAGGCCAGGGTAGGGACATTCAGTACTTC.

This clonotype was counted a few times. V gene TRBV19 combines with J gene TRBJ1-2; D remains unclear. The CDR3 extends over 12 amino acids. The V end lost 8 bases, the J end lost 2 bases, and 9 bases lay between the germline ends. Per germline, CDR1 LNHDA and CDR2 SQIVND (reference sequence). The CDR3 DNA reads TGTGCCAGTGATGGACGGAACTATGGCTACACCTTC. This translates into CASDGRNYGYTF.

This chain connects TRBV2 to TRBJ2-1; no clear D gene. Trimming cost V 5 bases and J 1 base, with 6 bases left between them. The V gene's germline CDR1 is SNHLY and CDR2 FYNNEI. This CDR3 region has 13 residues. The CDR3 region is CASSTESYNEQFF. The CDR3 DNA reads as TGTGCCAGCAGTACAGAATCCTACAATGAGCAGTTCTTC.

This clonotype showed up just a few times. The rearrangement uses TRBV28 and TRBJ2-3; D is undetermined. The CDR3 is 13 residues long. Germline V gene data show CDR1 as MDHEN and CDR2 as SYDVKM. Trimming took off 5 bases at V and 1 base at J, with 7 bases between the two ends. DNA of the CDR3: TGTGCCAGCAGTGGACGGGGCACAGATACGCAGTATTTT. This codes for CASSGRGTDTQYF.

This clonotype occurred many times. The chain couples TRBV29-1 to TRBJ1-3, with 7 bases lining up with TRBD1. CDR1 and CDR2 from the germline V gene are SQVTM and ANQGSEA. The CDR3 loop spans 15 amino acids. V shed 7 bases and J 3 bases; nucleotides not matched to a gene: 12. This chain's CDR3 is CSASDTGADGNTIYF. DNA of the CDR3: TGCAGCGCCTCGGATACAGGGGCTGATGGAAACACCATATATTTT. Combining the CDR3 with reference TRBV29-1 and TRBJ1-3 gives the whole variable domain SAVISQKPSRDICQRGTSLTIQCQVDSQVTMMFWYRQQPGQSLTLIATANQGSEATYESGFVIDKFPISRPNLTFSTLTVSNMSPEDSSIYLCSASDTGADGNTIYFGEGSWLTVV.

The rearrangement joins TRBV6-2 or TRBV6-3 to TRBJ2-4; 7 bases are shared with TRBD2. Germline CDR1 reads MNHEY; CDR2 reads SVGEGT. J gave up 12 bases and V 0 bases, and 5 bases lay outside the gene matches. CDR3 length equals 13 residues. The CDR3 bases are TGTGCCAGCAGTTACTCTGCGGGAGCCAGTCAGTACTTC. Translation gives CASSYSAGASQYF.

The chain is built from TRBV27 and TRBJ1-6, with no clear D. V gave up 7 bases and J gave up 7 bases, with 14 bases separating them. The CDR3 runs to 14 residues. CDR1 is MNHEY and CDR2 is SMNVEV in the germline V gene (reference sequence). The CDR3 loop reads CASTLTGSNSPLHF. The CDR3 DNA reads TGTGCCAGCACTCTGACGGGCTCAAATTCACCCCTCCACTTT.

This clonotype has more than one count but fewer than ten. V usage is TRBV19 and J usage is TRBJ2-6, with D unresolved. The CDR3 is made up of 18 amino acids. Trimming pared 4 bases from V and 1 base from J, leaving 17 bases between. Germline-derived CDR1 and CDR2 are LNHDA and SQIVND (reference sequence). The CDR3 DNA sequence: TGTGCCAGTAGTACGGCCCCGGGCAGTCCATCTGGGGCCAACGTCCTGACTTTC. Amino acid sequence: CASSTAPGSPSGANVLTF.

This clonotype was picked up a small number of times. V and J are TRBV5-1 and TRBJ2-2; D gene uncertain. This CDR3 has 19 residues. Germline V CDR1 and CDR2: SGHRS, YFSETQ. The V gene lost 0 bases and the J gene lost 1 base, with 19 bases spanning the gap. As DNA, the CDR3 is TGCGCCAGCAGCTTGGAATACCGTTACGACACCAGGAACACCGGGGAGCTGTTTTTT. Protein sequence: CASSLEYRYDTRNTGELFF.

Comment on this clonotype: A much larger clone differs by one base, so this may be a read error. This sequence joins TRBV5-1 and TRBJ2-2, with D possibly called TRBD1 or TRBD2 (5 bases each). Germline CDR1 SGHRS, CDR2 YFSETQ. The CDR3 sequence is 16 residues long. DNA of the CDR3: TGCGCCAGCAGCCACAAAGGGACGGCGAACACCGGGGAGCTGGTTTTT. As protein: CASSHKGTANTGELVF.